Listed below are T cell receptor beta chains from one sample, sequenced in a study of cytomegalovirus exposure and HLA in healthy donors. Profiling relied on immunoSEQ multiplex PCR, and the TCRdb table lists in-frame clones only, not all of them. The repertoire includes about 71,000 clones, roughly 93% of them detected once, and roughly 1% sits in the top ten. Source material: PBMCs. These receptors came from a young woman in good health and CMV-seronegative. The CDR3 runs from the conserved cysteine through the conserved F or W. A D gene is named only where the DNA matches it firmly. Expanded clones get a size class; other rows say once, few or many, or leave the size out.

>NA|13|NA|TRBJ1-2|TRBV14
TGTGCCAGCAGCCAAGATAGAGGGTATGGCTACACCTTC
CASSQDRGYGYTF
>NA|12|NA|TRBJ2-3|TRBV9
TGTGCCAGCAGCGCAGGAACAGATACGCAGTATTTT
CASSAGTDTQYF
>NA|10|NA|TRBJ2-7|TRBV2
TGTGCCAGCAGAGGGGCCGAGCAGTACTTC
CASRGAEQYF
>NA|13|NA|TRBJ2-1|TRBV27
TGTGCCAGCAGTTTAGCGGCTAGAGGTGAGCAGTTCTTC
CASSLAARGEQFF
>TRBD2|15|NA|TRBJ2-1|TRBV7-2
TGTGCCAGCAGCCAGACTAGCGGGCGTTACAATGAGCAGTTCTTC
CASSQTSGRYNEQFF
>TRBD1|12|NA|TRBJ1-2|TRBV19
TGTGCCAGTAGTATCGACAGGGTCGGCTACACCTTC
CASSIDRVGYTF
>TRBD2|13|NA|TRBJ2-1|TRBV5-4
TGTGCCAGCAGCTTGACTAGCGGGGGGGAGCAGTTCTTC
CASSLTSGGEQFF
>NA|15|NA|TRBJ2-5|TRBV5-1
TGCGCCAGCAGCTTGGCCGGCCAGGTCGGAGAGACCCAGTACTTC
CASSLAGQVGETQYF
>NA|15|NA|TRBJ1-4|TRBV2
TGTGCCAGCAGTGATCCGGGGGGCATGGGTGAAAAACTGTTTTTT
CASSDPGGMGEKLFF
>TRBD2|16|NA|TRBJ2-3|TRBV9
TGTGCCAGCAGCGTAAAAACTAGCGGGCCTCCAGATACGCAGTATTTT
CASSVKTSGPPDTQYF
>NA|13|NA|TRBJ2-3|TRBV29-1
TGCAGCGCCCCCGGACTACTAACAGATACGCAGTATTTT
CSAPGLLTDTQYF
>TRBD1|16|NA|TRBJ2-1|TRBV25-1
TGTGCCAGCAGTGTTACAGGGGAAGGCTCCTACAATGAGCAGTTCTTC
CASSVTGEGSYNEQFF
>TRBD1|16|once|TRBJ2-5|TRBV10-3
TGTGCCATCAGTGAGACAGGGGCAATACGTGGGGAGACCCAGTACTTC
CAISETGAIRGETQYF
>TRBD1|16|NA|TRBJ2-2|TRBV5-4
TGTGCCAGCAGCTTGGATCAGGGGGTACGGGGCGGGGAGCTGTTTTTT
CASSLDQGVRGGELFF
>NA|15|NA|TRBJ1-3|TRBV7-2
TGTGCCAGCAGCCGCGGGGTTAGCTCTGGAAACACCATATATTTT
CASSRGVSSGNTIYF
>NA|14|NA|TRBJ2-7|TRBV13
TGTGCCAGCAGCGGAGGGGACAGACAGTACGAGCAGTACTTC
CASSGGDRQYEQYF
>NA|13|few|TRBJ1-2|TRBV14
TGTGCCAGCAGCCAAGACTACGGCTATGGCTACACCTTC
CASSQDYGYGYTF
>NA|16|NA|TRBJ2-4|TRBV10-1
TGCGCCAGCAGCCCGGGAAGTTTCCTAGCCAAAAACATTCAGTACTTC
CASSPGSFLAKNIQYF
>TRBD1|16|once|TRBJ2-2|TRBV18
TGTGCCAGCTCACTCAGACAGGGGAAGAACACCGGGGAGCTGTTTTTT
CASSLRQGKNTGELFF
>NA|12|NA|TRBJ2-2|TRBV18
TGTGCCAGTCGGGGTTCGAGCGGGGAGCTGTTTTTT
CASRGSSGELFF
>NA|14|NA|TRBJ2-2|TRBV27
TGTGCCAGCAGTTTAGGGGCTGGCACCGGGGAGCTGTTTTTT
CASSLGAGTGELFF
>NA|15|NA|TRBJ1-6|TRBV27
TGTGCCAGCAGTTTATCACAGATCTATAATTCACCCCTCCACTTT
CASSLSQIYNSPLHF
>NA|13|NA|TRBJ1-2|TRBV7-9
TGTGCCAGCAGCTTCATGGAGAACTATGGCTACACCTTC
CASSFMENYGYTF
>NA|14|NA|TRBJ2-6|TRBV27
TGTGCCAGCAGTTTTGGGCCTGGGGCCAACGTCCTGACTTTC
CASSFGPGANVLTF
>TRBD1|14|NA|TRBJ2-4|TRBV2
TGTGCCAGCAGTGACGACAGGGGGCGAAACATTCAGTACTTC
CASSDDRGRNIQYF
>NA|12|once|TRBJ2-1|TRBV10-1
TGCGCCAAGGGGCCGGGTCGCAATGAGCAGTTCTTC
CAKGPGRNEQFF
>NA|14|NA|TRBJ1-2|TRBV6-1
TGTGCCAGCAGTTCTGGTGGAGCGAACTATGGCTACACCTTC
CASSSGGANYGYTF
>NA|14|once|TRBJ2-7|TRBV2
TGTGCCAGCATTTGGACAGTTGGCTCCTACGAGCAGTACTTC
CASIWTVGSYEQYF
>NA|16|NA|TRBJ2-3|TRBV27
TGTGCCAGCAGTTTAGATGGGACAACTAGCACAGATACGCAGTATTTT
CASSLDGTTSTDTQYF
>NA|12|NA|TRBJ1-1|TRBV5-4
TGTGCCAGCAGGGCCGGGGACACTGAAGCTTTCTTT
CASRAGDTEAFF
>NA|12|NA|TRBJ2-5|TRBV7-9
TGTGCCAGCAGCACTAATTCTGAGACCCAGTACTTC
CASSTNSETQYF
>TRBD1|14|NA|TRBJ1-5|TRBV28
TGTGCCAGCAGCCTCGGGACAGGGGAGCAGCCCCAGCATTTT
CASSLGTGEQPQHF
>NA|14|few|TRBJ1-1|TRBV6-4
TGTGCCAGCAGTGACGGTCGCCGAGGCACTGAAGCTTTCTTT
CASSDGRRGTEAFF
>NA|15|NA|TRBJ2-2|TRBV15
TGTGCCACCAGCAGAGATGCAGGGGCGTCCGGGGAGCTGTTTTTT
CATSRDAGASGELFF
>NA|14|once|TRBJ2-2|TRBV10-2
TGCGCCAGCAGTGAGACAGGGTCCACCGGGGAGCTGTTTTTT
CASSETGSTGELFF
>NA|15|NA|TRBJ2-1|TRBV6-1
TGTGCCAGCAGTGAGGGCCTTTTACCCCACAATGAGCAGTTCTTC
CASSEGLLPHNEQFF